One T cell receptor (beta chain) is described in this entry. Its antigen specificity is not known. No base-level quality is on record; no much larger clone is a single base apart. The sample comes from a study of cytomegalovirus exposure and HLA in healthy donors (TCRdb year 2017). Background for the entire study: In an earlier analysis of 450 to 750 of the donors, 250 to 300 Gb of sequence data and roughly 100 million unique TCR beta sequences from 180 million or so T cells were reported. An early release covering around 630 HLA-typed donors comprised 250 to 350 gigabases of sequencing data and tens of millions of unique TCR sequences. The genetic ancestry cluster associated with self-reported Caucasian donors included around 76% of the 398 genotyped donors. The study was designed to test whether signatures of past pathogen exposure could be identified by cataloging public T cell receptors. Using immunosequencing, the study profiled T cell repertoires from 640 or so subjects and related those repertoires to cytomegalovirus serostatus. A separate validation cohort of about 110 different subjects was used in addition to the roughly 640-subject first cohort. To predict cytomegalovirus infection status, the study combined high-throughput TCR immunosequencing, statistical association of individual TCRs with disease status, and machine learning. In a later analysis, previously published TCR beta repertoires from hundreds of donors were re-analyzed and high-resolution HLA genotyping was added so that TCR occurrence patterns could be studied. In the later analysis, no new phenotypic data were used to find candidate immune exposures; instead, reliance was placed on TCR beta sequences and their occurrence across donors. An earlier analysis of some 600 of the donors applied high-throughput TCR beta sequencing to assess whether each TCR beta V gene segment acted as functional or pseudogenic. Donor age, sex, ethnicity and CMV serostatus were compiled alongside the repertoire data. Genome-wide SNP genotypes for about three fifths of the roughly 670 donors were used in a later genetic analysis, which treated that subset as a discovery cohort. All discovery cohort repertoires had been generated on a single sequencing platform. HLA typing included class I and class II loci at four-digit resolution. Typing coverage differed by locus: A, B, C, DRB1 and DQB1 were typed in roughly 629-630 donors, DQA1 in roughly 510, DPA1 in 600 to 610, and DPB1 in roughly 470. Several DR-DQ haplotypes were treated as single units for association and clustering because of strong linkage in the cohort. Across about 370 genotyped donors of the cohort, an average of 235,054 unique TCR beta nucleotide sequences per donor were sequenced, and around 19% of those sequences were non-productive.

V sheds 0 bases and J sheds 4 bases, leaving 16 bases between their ends. From the cysteine through the phenylalanine, the CDR3 covers 17 amino acids. Only the CDR3 region is kept as DNA, spanning 51 bases read in frame from base 1. The germline V gene provides CDR1 SGHRS and CDR2 YFSETQ. The research as a whole found: The authors suggested that the approach could potentially be generalized to other disease states and immunological phenotypes. The earlier analysis of approximately 540 of the donors excluded 15 to 20 rarely observed V segments, including chromosome 9 orphons, because counts were too low. In both the original and validation cohorts, the classifier was reported to diagnose cytomegalovirus status with high specificity and sensitivity. A later genetic analysis reported fewer N-insertions in productive TCRs among donors in an Asian-associated ancestry cluster than the 666-donor mean. The study gave a list of under 200 TCR beta chains associated with cytomegalovirus. Immune exposure information for the cohort was limited to CMV serostatus. HLA typing was unavailable for some donors at each locus, so association tests used only the typed subset. Only TCR beta chains were sequenced in this cohort, and the absence of alpha or paired-chain data limited detectable features. In an earlier analysis of over 550 of the donors, most TCR beta V segments were observed in productive rearrangements about 87% or about 30% of the time, broadly matching IMGT annotations. Compared with equally common non-associated chains, HLA-associated TCR beta chains in a later analysis were more clonally expanded and had lower generation probabilities. A further reported finding was that TCR beta sequences accurately predicted the HLA-A and HLA-B alleles for most subjects in the first cohort. Several of the top co-occurrence clusters appeared to be linked to parvovirus B19, influenza, CMV and Epstein-Barr virus, according to a later analysis. In vitro tests confirmed that a few of the cytomegalovirus-associated TCR beta chains recognize cytomegalovirus antigens. In a later analysis, some 18,000 TCR beta sequences were associated with specific HLA alleles at a false discovery rate of 0.05. Sequencing depth was assumed to be roughly uniform across donors in the presence/absence analyses, though that assumption may not hold. Assigning TCR associations to individual alleles was difficult when HLA alleles, especially DR and DQ, strongly co-occurred. Correlated functional status among segregating V segments might be attributable to linkage disequilibrium, but an unknown experimental factor could not be ruled out. Most TCR sequences were seen in very few donors, while some public TCRs were found in many individuals. The 87-base-pair reads could not distinguish some IMGT-functional V segments, including TRBV6-2 and TRBV6-3, so those segments were excluded. In a later analysis, TCR association rates were found to vary across HLA loci, with the most associated TCRs seen for DRB1 alleles and the fewest for HLA-C alleles. In a later genetic analysis, a missense DCLRE1C variant was associated with V-gene and J-gene trimming of TCR beta chains, and the association was replicated in an independent cohort. The sequencing pipeline was judged likely to have produced a cluster of highly shared sequence variants as a technical artifact. Most CMV-associated TCR beta chains appeared to be HLA-restricted in a later analysis, and the HLA associations seemed to be driven largely by CMV exposure.

Library generation was performed with the immunoSEQ multiplex PCR assay. A mixture of 60 forward primers for TCR Vbeta segments and 13 reverse primers for TCR Jbeta segments was used in the multiplex PCR. The CDR3 region of rearranged TCR beta genes was amplified from genomic DNA by a multiplex PCR assay. The Illumina HiSeq System was used to sequence the amplified TCR beta libraries as 87-base-pair reads. The source study handled its data this way. Across the roughly 700 repertoires, a later analysis counted some 81 million unique TCR beta chains, roughly 11 million of which were shared by at least two donors. A nearest-neighbor algorithm error-corrected the raw reads and collapsed the reads into unique sequences, merging closely related sequences to remove PCR and sequencing errors. V, D and J gene segments were assigned by aligning CDR3 sequences to IMGT reference sequences. For a sequence to be retained, a match of at least six nucleotides was required to both a V gene segment and a J gene segment. A rearrangement counted as productive if the CDR3 had no stop codons and remained in frame with V and J, and every other rearrangement counted as non-productive. Following IMGT convention, CDR3 was defined as the stretch from the second conserved V-encoded cysteine to the conserved J-encoded phenylalanine. The earlier analysis of about 560 of the donors excluded any sequence lacking an unambiguous match to a single V gene segment. An earlier analysis of 500 to 600 of the donors classified V segments as functional when productive rearrangements were above 56.7% and as segregating when the standard deviation between donors was above 5%. A statistical classification framework was developed to diagnose cytomegalovirus status using the catalog of TCR beta chain sequences. In a later analysis, TCR nucleotide sequences were compared against IMGT/GENE-DB human TR gene sequences so that V and J genes could be assigned. In a later analysis, CDR3 sequences and most-parsimonious VDJ recombination scenarios were assigned using the TCRdist pipeline. In a later analysis, every TCR beta chain was defined by the combination of its CDR3 amino acid sequence and its V-gene family, and reads without a unique V-gene family were dropped. To address suspected cross-contamination and a sequencing artifact, a later analysis removed around 600 highly shared, low-generation-probability nucleotide sequences. In a later analysis, a clonal expansion index for each public chain was calculated from normalized within-repertoire ranks of inferred template counts. In a later analysis, generation probabilities were computed with a VDJ recombination model fitted to out-of-frame rearrangements, and the resulting probabilities were checked against IGoR. In a later analysis, TCR-TCR, TCR-HLA and TCR-CMV co-occurrence was scored with hypergeometric tests, and a repertoire-size bias correction was applied to TCR pairs. False discovery rates were estimated in a later analysis by permuting HLA or CMV assignments 20 times. In a later analysis, co-occurring TCRs were grouped using DBSCAN, and TCRdist sequence similarity was added for clustering within HLA-allele-positive subsets. Repertoires with fewer than 30,000 or more than 120,000 public chains, plus five repertoires with anomalous nucleotide sharing, were excluded from co-occurrence clustering. TCRdb obtained this table from immuneACCESS and retained in-frame rearrangements with V and J assigned. These tables miss some clones; where compared with another copy, unresolved V genes account for less than half of the shortfall, and the remainder is unexplained. Clonal size and the V and J genes are those of that table, whereas D and trimming came from the DNA. The sample table contains fewer than 100,000 clones; only one count was recorded for about three quarters of them. The ten largest clonotypes hold around 2.5% of the sample.

The cohort comprised 666 healthy bone marrow donors. All cohort members were sampled while nominally healthy, although unrecorded immune exposures were likely present. The donor tested CMV seropositive, placing the donor among the 250 to 300 seropositive members of the cohort. Every donor gave a peripheral blood sample, and the peripheral blood mononuclear cells from that sample were used for TCR beta sequencing. The Qiagen DNeasy Blood Extraction Kit was used to extract genomic DNA from the blood cell samples. The clonotype originates from a male donor in good health and CMV-seropositive. The chain is made from TRBV5-1 and TRBJ2-2, with TRBD2 as a weak D call on 5 bases. Sequencing was carried out using PBMCs. The nucleotide sequence reads as follows: TGCGCCAGCAGCTTGGGGACGGGGAGACGCGTCACCGGGGAGCTGTTTTTT. This encodes CASSLGTGRRVTGELFF.